This TCR beta chain was recovered during a study of blood T cell repertoires in COVID-19 (dated by TCRdb to 2018 to 2021). Describing the broader study: The collaborator samples originated in the United States, Italy and Spain and spanned the acute and convalescent phases of COVID-19. The dataset comprised deeply sampled blood TCRbeta repertoires from subjects exposed to, actively infected with, or recovered from COVID-19. The repertoires were released in a freely available public database intended as a resource for research on the immune response to SARS-CoV-2. The material from the prospective study consisted of cDNA or gDNA derived from T cells, B-cell-depleted T cells, or PBMCs. A de-identified subject ID, COVID-19 status, age in years and sex were almost always included in the sample metadata. Where available, HLA class I and class II types were taken from metadata supplied by the sample provider and were not determined by assay-based typing. Samples came from the ongoing ImmuneRACE study (first 160 participants) plus 1,254 subjects from 6 global collaborators. The study at large found these results: Clinical and demographic metadata were provided uncurated, with the amount varying by source and participant.

Collaborating institutions collected whole blood in K2EDTA tubes following their own protocols. For TCRbeta analysis, collaborators shipped samples in one of three forms: frozen whole blood, isolated PBMCs, or DNA extracted from either of those sample types. TCRbeta CDR3 regions were amplified from genomic DNA by means of the immunoSEQ Assay, a bias-controlled multiplex PCR. For the original study's pipeline: The number of nucleated cells in each sample was estimated from the amplification of reference gene primers within the assay. Sequence reads were collapsed and filtered to measure the absolute abundance of every unique TCRbeta CDR3 rearrangement. For each sample, productive Simpson clonality was calculated as the square root of Simpson's diversity index over productive rearrangements. TCRdb obtained this table from immuneACCESS and retained in-frame rearrangements with V and J assigned. These tables miss some clones; where compared with another copy, unresolved V genes account for less than half of the shortfall, and the remainder is unexplained. D and trimming were read from the DNA, whereas the V and J calls and clone size are those reported in that table. Here the sample has roughly 28,000 clones; nearly 90% occur a single time. Clones ranked in the top ten supply roughly 10% of the sample.

Concerning this clone: The antigen it binds to is not known. No base quality information exists; no much larger clone differs at one position.

From cysteine to phenylalanine, the CDR3 is 16 amino acids long. Solely the CDR3 DNA is kept, with 48 bases framed from the first base. V is cut by 3 bases and J by 2 bases, and the space between the germline ends is 11 bases. The CDR1 and CDR2 encoded by the germline V gene (reference sequence) are MNHNY and SVGAGI. This chain is built from TRBV6-6 and TRBJ1-6; the D gene is perhaps TRBD1, from 5 matching bases. The TCR originated in a human donor in a cohort sampled during active COVID-19. Material for sequencing was peripheral blood. The nucleotides are TGTGCCAGCAGTTATTTGGGGGGAACCTATAATTCACCCCTCCACTTT. It translates as CASSYLGGTYNSPLHF.